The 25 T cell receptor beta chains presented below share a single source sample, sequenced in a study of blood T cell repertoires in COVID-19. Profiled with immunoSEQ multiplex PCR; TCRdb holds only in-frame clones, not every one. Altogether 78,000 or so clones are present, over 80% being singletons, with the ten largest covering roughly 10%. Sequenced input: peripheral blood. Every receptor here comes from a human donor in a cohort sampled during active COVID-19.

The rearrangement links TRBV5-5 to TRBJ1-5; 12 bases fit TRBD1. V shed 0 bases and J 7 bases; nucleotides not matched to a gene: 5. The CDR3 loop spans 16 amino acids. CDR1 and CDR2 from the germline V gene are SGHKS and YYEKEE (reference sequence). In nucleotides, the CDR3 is TGTGCCAGCAGCTTGGTTCCGGGACAGGGGGCCCAGCCCCAGCATTTT. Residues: CASSLVPGQGAQPQHF.

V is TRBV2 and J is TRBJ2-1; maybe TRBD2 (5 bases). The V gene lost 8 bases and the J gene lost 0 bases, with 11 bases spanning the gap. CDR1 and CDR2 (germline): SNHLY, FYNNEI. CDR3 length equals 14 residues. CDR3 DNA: TGTGCCAGCGGAGGTGGGCCCTCCTACAATGAGCAGTTCTTC. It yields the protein CASGGGPSYNEQFF.

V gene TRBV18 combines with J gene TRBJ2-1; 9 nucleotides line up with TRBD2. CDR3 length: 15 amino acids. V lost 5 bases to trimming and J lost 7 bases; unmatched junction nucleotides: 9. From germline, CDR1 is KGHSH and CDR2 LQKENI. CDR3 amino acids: CASSTKGLADNEQFF. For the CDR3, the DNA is TGTGCCAGCTCAACCAAGGGACTAGCCGATAATGAGCAGTTCTTC.

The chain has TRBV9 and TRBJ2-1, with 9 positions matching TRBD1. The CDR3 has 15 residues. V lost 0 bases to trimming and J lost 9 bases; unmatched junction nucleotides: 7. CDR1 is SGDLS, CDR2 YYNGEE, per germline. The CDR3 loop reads CASSVGGGQGTEQFF. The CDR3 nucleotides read TGTGCCAGCAGCGTAGGAGGGGGACAGGGCACTGAGCAGTTCTTC.

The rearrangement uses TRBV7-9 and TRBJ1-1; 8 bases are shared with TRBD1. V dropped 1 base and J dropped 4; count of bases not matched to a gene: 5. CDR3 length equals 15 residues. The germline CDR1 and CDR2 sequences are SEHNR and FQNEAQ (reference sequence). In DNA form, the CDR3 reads TGTGCCAGCAGCTTAGGGAATCAGGGGGCCACTGAAGCTTTCTTT. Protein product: CASSLGNQGATEAFF. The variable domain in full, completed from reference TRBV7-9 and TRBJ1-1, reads DTGVSQNPRHKITKRGQNVTFRCDPISEHNRLYWYRQTLGQGPEFLTYFQNEAQLEKSRLLSDRFSAERPKGSFSTLEIQRTEQGDSAMYLCASSLGNQGATEAFFGQGTRLTVV.

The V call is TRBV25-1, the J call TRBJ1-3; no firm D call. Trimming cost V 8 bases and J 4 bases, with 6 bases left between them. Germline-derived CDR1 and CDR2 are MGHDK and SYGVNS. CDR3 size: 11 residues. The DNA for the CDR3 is TGTGCCAGCGGCCCGGGAAACACCATATATTTT. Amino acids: CASGPGNTIYF.

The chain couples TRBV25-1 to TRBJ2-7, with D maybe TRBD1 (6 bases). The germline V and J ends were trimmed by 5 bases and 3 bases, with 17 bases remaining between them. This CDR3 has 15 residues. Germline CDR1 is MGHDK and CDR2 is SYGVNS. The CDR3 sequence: CASSYSGQFNYEQYF. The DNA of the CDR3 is TGTGCCAGCAGTTACTCCGGACAGTTCAACTACGAGCAGTACTTC.

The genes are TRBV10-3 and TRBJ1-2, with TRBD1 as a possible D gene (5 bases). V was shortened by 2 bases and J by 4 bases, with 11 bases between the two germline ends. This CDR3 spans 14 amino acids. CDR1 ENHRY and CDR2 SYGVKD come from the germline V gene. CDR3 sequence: CAISEAHRLYGYTF. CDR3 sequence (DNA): TGTGCCATCAGTGAGGCCCACAGGCTCTATGGCTACACCTTC.

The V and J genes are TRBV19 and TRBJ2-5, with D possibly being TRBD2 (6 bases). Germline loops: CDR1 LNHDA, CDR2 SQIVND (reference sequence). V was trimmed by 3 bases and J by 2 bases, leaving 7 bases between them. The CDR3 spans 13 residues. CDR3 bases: TGTGCCAGTAGTATGGCGGGACAAGAGACCCAGTACTTC. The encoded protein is CASSMAGQETQYF.

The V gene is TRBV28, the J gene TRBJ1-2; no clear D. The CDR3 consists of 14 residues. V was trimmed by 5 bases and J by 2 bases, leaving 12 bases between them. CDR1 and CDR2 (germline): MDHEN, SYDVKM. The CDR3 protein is CASSERGGNYGYTF. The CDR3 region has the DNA TGTGCCAGCAGTGAGCGGGGAGGGAACTATGGCTACACCTTC.

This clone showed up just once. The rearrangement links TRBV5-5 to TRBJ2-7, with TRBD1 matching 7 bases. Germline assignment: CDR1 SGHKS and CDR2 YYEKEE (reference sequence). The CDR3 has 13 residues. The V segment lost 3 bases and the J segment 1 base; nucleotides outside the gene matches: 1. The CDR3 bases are TGTGCCAGCAGCTGGGGACAGTCCTACGAGCAGTACTTC. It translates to CASSWGQSYEQYF.

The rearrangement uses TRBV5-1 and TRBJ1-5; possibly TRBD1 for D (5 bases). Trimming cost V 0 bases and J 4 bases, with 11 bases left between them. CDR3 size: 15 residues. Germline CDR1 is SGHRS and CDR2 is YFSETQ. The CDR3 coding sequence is TGCGCCAGCAGCTTGGGCACAGGCCCTAATCAGCCCCAGCATTTT. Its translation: CASSLGTGPNQPQHF.

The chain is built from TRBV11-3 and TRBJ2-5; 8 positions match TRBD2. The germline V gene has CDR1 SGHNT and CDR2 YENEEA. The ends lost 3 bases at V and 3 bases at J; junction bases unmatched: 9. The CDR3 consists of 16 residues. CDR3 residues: CASSFSGTRDEETQYF. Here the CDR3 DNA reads TGTGCCAGCAGCTTTTCCGGGACTAGGGATGAAGAGACCCAGTACTTC.

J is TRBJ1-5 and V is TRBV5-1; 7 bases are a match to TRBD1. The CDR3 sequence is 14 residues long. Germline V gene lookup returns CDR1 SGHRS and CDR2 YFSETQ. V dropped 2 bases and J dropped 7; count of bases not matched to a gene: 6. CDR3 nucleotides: TGCGCCAGCAGCTTAACAGGGGATGAACAGCCCCAGCATTTT. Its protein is CASSLTGDEQPQHF.

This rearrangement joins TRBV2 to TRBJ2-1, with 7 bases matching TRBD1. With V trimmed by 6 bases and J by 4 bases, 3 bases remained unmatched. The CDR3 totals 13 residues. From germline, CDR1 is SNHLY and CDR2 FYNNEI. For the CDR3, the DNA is TGTGCCAGCAGGGGGGACAGTTACAATGAGCAGTTCTTC. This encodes CASRGDSYNEQFF.

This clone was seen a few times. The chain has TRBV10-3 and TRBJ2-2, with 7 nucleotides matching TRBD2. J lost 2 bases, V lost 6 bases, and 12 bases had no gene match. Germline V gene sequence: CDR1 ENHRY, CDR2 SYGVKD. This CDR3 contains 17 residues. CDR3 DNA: TGTGCCATCAGCCCCAGCGGGGCTAGCGGTAACACCGGGGAGCTGTTTTTT. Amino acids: CAISPSGASGNTGELFF.

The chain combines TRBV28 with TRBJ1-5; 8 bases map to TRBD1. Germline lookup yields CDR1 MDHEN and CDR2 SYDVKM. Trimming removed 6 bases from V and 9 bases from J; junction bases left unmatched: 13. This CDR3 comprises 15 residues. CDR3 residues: CASSRPGTGARPQHF. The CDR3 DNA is TGTGCCAGCAGCCGTCCCGGGACAGGCGCACGGCCCCAGCATTTT.

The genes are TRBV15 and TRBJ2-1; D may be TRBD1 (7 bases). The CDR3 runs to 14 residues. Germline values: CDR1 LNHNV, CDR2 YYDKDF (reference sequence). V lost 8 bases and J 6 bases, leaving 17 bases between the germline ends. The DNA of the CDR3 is TGTGCCACCGGAGGGGGCACAGGATCCAATGAGCAGTTCTTC. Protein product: CATGGGTGSNEQFF.

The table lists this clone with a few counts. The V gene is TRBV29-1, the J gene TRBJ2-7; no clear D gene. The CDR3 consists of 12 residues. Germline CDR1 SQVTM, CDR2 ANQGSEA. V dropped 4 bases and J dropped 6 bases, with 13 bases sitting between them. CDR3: CSVGSQAREQYF. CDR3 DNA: TGCAGCGTTGGGTCTCAGGCTCGCGAGCAGTACTTC.

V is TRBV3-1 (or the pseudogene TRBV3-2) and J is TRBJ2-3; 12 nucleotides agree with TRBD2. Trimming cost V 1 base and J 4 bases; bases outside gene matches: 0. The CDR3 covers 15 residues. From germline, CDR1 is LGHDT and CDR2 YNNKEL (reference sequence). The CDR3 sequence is CASSQGTSGADTQYF. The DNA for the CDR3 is TGTGCCAGCAGCCAAGGGACTAGCGGGGCAGATACGCAGTATTTT.

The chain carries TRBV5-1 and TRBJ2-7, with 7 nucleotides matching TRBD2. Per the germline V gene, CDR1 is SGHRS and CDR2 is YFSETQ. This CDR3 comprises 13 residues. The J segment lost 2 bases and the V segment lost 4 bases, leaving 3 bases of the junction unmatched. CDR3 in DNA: TGCGCCAGCAGCCTGGGGACTACCTACGAGCAGTACTTC. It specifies CASSLGTTYEQYF.

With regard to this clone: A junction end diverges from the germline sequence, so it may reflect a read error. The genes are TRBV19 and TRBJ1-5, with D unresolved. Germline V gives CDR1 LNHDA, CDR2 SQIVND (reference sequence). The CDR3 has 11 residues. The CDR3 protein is CPVNSNQPQHF. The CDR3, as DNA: TGCCCGGTTAATAGCAATCAGCCCCAGCATTTT.

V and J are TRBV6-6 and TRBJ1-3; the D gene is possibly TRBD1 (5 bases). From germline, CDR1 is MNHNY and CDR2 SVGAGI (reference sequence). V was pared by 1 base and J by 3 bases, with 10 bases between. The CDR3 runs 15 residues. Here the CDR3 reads CASSYFLGLGNTIYF. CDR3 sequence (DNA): TGTGCCAGCAGTTACTTTCTGGGGCTTGGAAACACCATATATTTT.

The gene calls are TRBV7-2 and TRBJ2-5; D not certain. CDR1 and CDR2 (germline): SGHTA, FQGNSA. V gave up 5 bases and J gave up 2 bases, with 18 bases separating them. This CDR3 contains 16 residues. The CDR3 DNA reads TGTGCCAGCAGCCCGAGGCCGATTAGTCAACAAGAGACCCAGTACTTC. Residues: CASSPRPISQQETQYF. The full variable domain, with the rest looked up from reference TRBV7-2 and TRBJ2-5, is GAGVSQSPSNKVTEKGKDVELRCDPISGHTALYWYRQSLGQGLEFLIYFQGNSAPDKSGLPSDRFSAERTGGSVSTLTIQRTQQEDSAVYLCASSPRPISQQETQYFGPGTRLLVL.

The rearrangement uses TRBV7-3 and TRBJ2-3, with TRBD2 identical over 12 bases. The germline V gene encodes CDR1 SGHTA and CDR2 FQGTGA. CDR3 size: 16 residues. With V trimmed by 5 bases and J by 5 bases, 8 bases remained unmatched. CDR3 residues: CASSPLPGLAGDTQYF. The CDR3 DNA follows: TGTGCCAGCAGCCCACTCCCGGGACTAGCGGGAGATACGCAGTATTTT.